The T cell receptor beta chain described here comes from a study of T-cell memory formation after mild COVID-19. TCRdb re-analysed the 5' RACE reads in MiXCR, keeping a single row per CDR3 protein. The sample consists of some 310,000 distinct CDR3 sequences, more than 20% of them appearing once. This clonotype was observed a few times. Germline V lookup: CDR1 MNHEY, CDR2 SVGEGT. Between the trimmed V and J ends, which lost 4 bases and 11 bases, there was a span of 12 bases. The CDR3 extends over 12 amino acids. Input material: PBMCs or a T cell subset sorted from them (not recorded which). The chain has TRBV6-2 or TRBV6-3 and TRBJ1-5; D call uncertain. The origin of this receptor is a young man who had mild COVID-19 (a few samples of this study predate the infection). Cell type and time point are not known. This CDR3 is CASSSGEPAQHF. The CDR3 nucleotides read TGTGCCAGCAGTTCCGGGGAACCAGCCCAGCATTTT.